The TCR beta chain under discussion was sequenced for a study of blood T cell repertoires in COVID-19. The germline V gene has CDR1 MNHEY and CDR2 SVGAGI. The CDR3 is 13 residues long. V lost 7 bases and J lost 8, with 14 bases in between. Data came from immunoSEQ multiplex PCR; TCRdb stores just in-frame clones and leaves some out. The sample has around 6,100 clones, around 87% seen once. This chain connects TRBV6-5 to TRBJ1-4; tentatively, D is TRBD1 (5 bases). The sequencing sample was made of peripheral blood. The origin of this receptor is a man aged 80 or over with active COVID-19. CDR3 DNA sequence: TGTGCCAGCACGCCCCGGGGGTTAGAAAAACTGTTTTTT. It is translated as CASTPRGLEKLFF.